This T cell receptor beta chain emerged from a study of blood T cell repertoires in COVID-19. For the study at large: There were acute and convalescent COVID-19 samples, and they came from the United States, Italy and Spain.

In the authors' methods: The authors estimated nucleated cell counts from reference gene primer amplification. Assay used: immunoSEQ multiplex PCR; TCRdb lists only in-frame clones, some missing. The V and J calls and clone size are taken from that table; D and trimming were inferred from the DNA. The sample includes more than 110,000 clones, about 86% of them seen just once. The CDR3 covers 14 residues. V shed 6 bases and J 0 bases; nucleotides not matched to a gene: 3. Per germline, CDR1 SNHLY and CDR2 FYNNEI. Specimen: peripheral blood. The source is a human donor in a cohort sampled during active COVID-19. This rearrangement joins TRBV2 to TRBJ2-7; 9 positions agree with TRBD1. This CDR3 is CASREQGASYEQYF. The CDR3 bases are TGTGCCAGCAGAGAACAGGGGGCCTCCTACGAGCAGTACTTC.